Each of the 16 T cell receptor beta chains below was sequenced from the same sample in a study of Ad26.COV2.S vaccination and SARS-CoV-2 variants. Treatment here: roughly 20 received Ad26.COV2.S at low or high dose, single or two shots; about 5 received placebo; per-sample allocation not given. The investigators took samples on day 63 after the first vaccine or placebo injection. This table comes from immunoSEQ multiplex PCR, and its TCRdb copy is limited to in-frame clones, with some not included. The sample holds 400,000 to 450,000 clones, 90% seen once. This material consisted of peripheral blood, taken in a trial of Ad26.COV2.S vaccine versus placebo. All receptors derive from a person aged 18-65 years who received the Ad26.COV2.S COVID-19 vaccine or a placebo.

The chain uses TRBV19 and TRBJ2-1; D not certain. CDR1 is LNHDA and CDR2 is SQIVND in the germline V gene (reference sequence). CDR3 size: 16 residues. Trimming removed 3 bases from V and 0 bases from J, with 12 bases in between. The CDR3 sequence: CASSISHTSSYNEQFF. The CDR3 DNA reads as TGTGCCAGTAGTATCTCGCACACGAGCTCCTACAATGAGCAGTTCTTC.

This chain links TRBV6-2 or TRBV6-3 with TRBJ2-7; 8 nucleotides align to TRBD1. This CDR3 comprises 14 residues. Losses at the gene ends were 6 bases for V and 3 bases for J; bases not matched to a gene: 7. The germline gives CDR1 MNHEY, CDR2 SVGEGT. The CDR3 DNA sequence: TGTGCCAGCAGCCTCCAGGGGGCCTACTACGAGCAGTACTTC. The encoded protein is CASSLQGAYYEQYF.

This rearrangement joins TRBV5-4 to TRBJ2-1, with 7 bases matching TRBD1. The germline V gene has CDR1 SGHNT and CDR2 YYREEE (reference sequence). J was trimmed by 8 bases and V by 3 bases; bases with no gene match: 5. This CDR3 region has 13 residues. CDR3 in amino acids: CASSSGQLHEQFF. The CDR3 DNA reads TGTGCCAGCAGCTCGGGACAGCTCCATGAGCAGTTCTTC.

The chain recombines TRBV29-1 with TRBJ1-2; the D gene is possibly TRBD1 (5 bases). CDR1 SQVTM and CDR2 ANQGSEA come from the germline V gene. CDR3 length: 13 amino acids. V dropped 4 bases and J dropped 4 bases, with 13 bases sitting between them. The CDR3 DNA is TGCAGCGTTGGTAACAGGATTTCCTATGGCTACACCTTC. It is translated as CSVGNRISYGYTF.

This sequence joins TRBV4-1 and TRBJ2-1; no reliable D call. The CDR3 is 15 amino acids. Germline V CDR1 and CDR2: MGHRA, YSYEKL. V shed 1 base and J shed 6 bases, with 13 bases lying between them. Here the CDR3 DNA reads TGCGCCAGCAGCCAAGTGGACCGGGTGGGCAATGAGCAGTTCTTC. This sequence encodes CASSQVDRVGNEQFF.

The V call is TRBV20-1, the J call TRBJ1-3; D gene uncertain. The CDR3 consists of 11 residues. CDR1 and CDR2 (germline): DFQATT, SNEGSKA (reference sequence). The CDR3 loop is CSSDAGNTIYF. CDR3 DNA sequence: TGCAGCTCCGACGCTGGAAACACCATATATTTT.

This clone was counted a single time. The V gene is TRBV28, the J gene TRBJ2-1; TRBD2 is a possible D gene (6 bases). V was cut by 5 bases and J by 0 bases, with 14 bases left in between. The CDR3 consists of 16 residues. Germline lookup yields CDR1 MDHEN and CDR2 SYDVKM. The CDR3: CASSGGAPSSYNEQFF. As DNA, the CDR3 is TGTGCCAGCAGTGGAGGGGCACCTAGCTCCTACAATGAGCAGTTCTTC. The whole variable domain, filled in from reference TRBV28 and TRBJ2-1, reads DVKVTQSSRYLVKRTGEKVFLECVQDMDHENMFWYRQDPGLGLRLIYFSYDVKMKEKGDIPEGYSVSREKKERFSLILESASTNQTSMYLCASSGGAPSSYNEQFFGPGTRLTVL.

In nucleotides, the CDR3 is TGTGCCAGCAGAGGGGTCTACGAGCAGTACTTC. Its protein is CASRGVYEQYF. The chain links TRBV12-3 or TRBV12-4 to TRBJ2-7, with D tentatively TRBD1 (5 bases). V was shortened by 6 bases and J by 3 bases, with 6 bases between the two germline ends. There are 11 residues in the CDR3.

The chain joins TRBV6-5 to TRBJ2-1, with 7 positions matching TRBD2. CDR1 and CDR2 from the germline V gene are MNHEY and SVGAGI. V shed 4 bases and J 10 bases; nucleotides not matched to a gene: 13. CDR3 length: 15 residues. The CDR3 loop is CASSSLAALPSEQFF. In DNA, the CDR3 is TGTGCCAGCAGTTCTCTAGCGGCGCTACCCTCGGAGCAGTTCTTC.

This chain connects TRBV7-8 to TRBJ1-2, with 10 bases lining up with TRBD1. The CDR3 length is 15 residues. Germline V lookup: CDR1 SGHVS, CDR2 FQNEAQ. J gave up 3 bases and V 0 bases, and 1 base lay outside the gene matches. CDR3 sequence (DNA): TGTGCCAGCAGCTTAGCGGGACAGGGGCACTATGGCTACACCTTC. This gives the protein CASSLAGQGHYGYTF. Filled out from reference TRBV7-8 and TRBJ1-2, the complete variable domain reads GAGVSQSPRYKVAKRGQDVALRCDPISGHVSLFWYQQALGQGPEFLTYFQNEAQLDKSGLPSDRFFAERPEGSVSTLKIQRTQQEDSAVYLCASSLAGQGHYGYTFGSGTRLTVV.

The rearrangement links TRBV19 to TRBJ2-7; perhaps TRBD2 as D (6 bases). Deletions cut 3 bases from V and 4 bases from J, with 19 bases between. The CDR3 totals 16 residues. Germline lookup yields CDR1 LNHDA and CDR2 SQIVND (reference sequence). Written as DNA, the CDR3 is TGTGCCAGTAGTATCCGCGGGGAGCGTCAGGTATACGAGCAGTACTTC. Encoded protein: CASSIRGERQVYEQYF.

The CDR3 loop reads CASSLDLLAGVSYEQYF. CDR3 in DNA: TGTGCCAGCAGCTTAGATCTCCTAGCGGGCGTTTCCTACGAGCAGTACTTC. The rearrangement uses TRBV11-2 and TRBJ2-7; TRBD2 aligns across 8 bases. CDR3 size: 17 residues. Germline V CDR1 and CDR2: SGHAT, FQNNGV. V lost 0 bases and J lost 1; bases outside the gene matches: 8.

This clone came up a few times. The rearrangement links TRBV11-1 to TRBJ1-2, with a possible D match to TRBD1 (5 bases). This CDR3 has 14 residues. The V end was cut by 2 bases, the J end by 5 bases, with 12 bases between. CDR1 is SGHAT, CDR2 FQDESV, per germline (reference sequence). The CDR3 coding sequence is TGTGCCAGCAGCTTACAGGGACCTGCATATGGCTACACCTTC. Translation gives CASSLQGPAYGYTF.

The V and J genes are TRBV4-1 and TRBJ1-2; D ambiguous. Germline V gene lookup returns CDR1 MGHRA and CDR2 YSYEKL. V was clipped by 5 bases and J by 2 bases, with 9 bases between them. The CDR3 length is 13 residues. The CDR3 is CASSKTVNYGYTF. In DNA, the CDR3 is TGCGCCAGCAGCAAGACGGTAAACTATGGCTACACCTTC.

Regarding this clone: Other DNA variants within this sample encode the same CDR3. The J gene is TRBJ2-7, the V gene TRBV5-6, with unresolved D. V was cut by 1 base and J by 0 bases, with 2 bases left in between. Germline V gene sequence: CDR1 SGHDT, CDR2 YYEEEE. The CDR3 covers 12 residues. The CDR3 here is CASSLRSYEQYF. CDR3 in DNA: TGTGCCAGCAGCTTGCGCTCCTACGAGCAGTACTTC.

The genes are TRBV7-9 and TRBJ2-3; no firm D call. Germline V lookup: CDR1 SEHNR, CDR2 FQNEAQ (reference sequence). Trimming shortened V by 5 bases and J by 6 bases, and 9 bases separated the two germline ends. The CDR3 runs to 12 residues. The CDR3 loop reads CASSPWLDTQYF. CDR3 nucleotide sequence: TGTGCCAGCAGCCCTTGGCTGGATACGCAGTATTTT.